These T cell receptor beta chains were read from a single sample in a study of vaccination effects on CD4 cells after COVID-19. Their antigens are not known. Here immunoSEQ multiplex PCR was the method, and the copy in TCRdb shows in-frame clones only, minus some. The sample includes 45,000 to 65,000 clones, around four fifths of them seen just once. Specimen: CD4+ T cells from PBMCs cultured without peptide, collected after COVID-19 vaccination. These receptors originate from a human donor who received a COVID-19 vaccine. CDR3s include the opening cysteine and the closing phenylalanine or tryptophan. D genes are given only for firm matches. Clone size is shown for a subset of rows, as once, few, many or a class of expanded clone.

TRBD1 | TRBJ1-6 | TRBV27 | . | TGTGCCAGCAGACGACAGGGGGCCGATAATTCACCCCTCCACTTT | CASRRQGADNSPLHF
. | TRBJ2-2 | TRBV7-8 | . | TGTGCCAGCAGCTTACAGCGCTGGCAAATCACCGGGGAGCTGTTTTTT | CASSLQRWQITGELFF
. | TRBJ1-2 | TRBV30 | . | TGTGCCTGGAGTGTAAAAGGGGGGCTGCGGGGCTACACCTTC | CAWSVKGGLRGYTF
TRBD1 | TRBJ1-6 | TRBV2 | . | TGTGCCACCACGGGACAGCCCAATTCACCCCTCCACTTT | CATTGQPNSPLHF
TRBD1 | TRBJ2-2 | TRBV6-1 | . | TGTGCCAGCAGTTGGGACAGGGGTTACACCGGGGAGCTGTTTTTT | CASSWDRGYTGELFF
TRBD1 | TRBJ2-1 | TRBV27 | . | TGTGCCAGCAGTATCGGGACAGGGGGGAGAACTGAGCAGTTCTTC | CASSIGTGGRTEQFF
TRBD2 | TRBJ2-5 | TRBV7-8 | . | TGTGCCAGCAGCCCCGGTAGCGGGACGCTTGGTGAGACCCAGTACTTC | CASSPGSGTLGETQYF
. | TRBJ2-5 | TRBV28 | . | TGTGCCAGCAGTTTCGCCGGAACCCAGTACTTC | CASSFAGTQYF
. | TRBJ1-1 | TRBV4-2 | . | TGTGCCAGCAGCCAAGATGAGGGAATGAACACTGAAGCTTTCTTT | CASSQDEGMNTEAFF
TRBD2 | TRBJ2-3 | TRBV4-1 | . | TGCGCCAGCAGCCGCCTGGGACTAGAGACAGATACGCAGTATTTT | CASSRLGLETDTQYF
. | TRBJ2-1 | TRBV6-5 | . | TGTGCCAGCAGTTACTCTCCGGACAGCACGCCGCAGTTCTTC | CASSYSPDSTPQFF
. | TRBJ1-6 | TRBV20-1 | . | TGCAGTGCTAGTAGTCAGGGGAATTCACCCCTCCACTTT | CSASSQGNSPLHF
TRBD2 | TRBJ2-5 | TRBV24-1 | . | TGTGCCACCAGTAGCGGGGGGGGTGAGACCCAGTACTTC | CATSSGGGETQYF
. | TRBJ2-1 | TRBV3-1/TRBV3-2 | . | TGTGCCAGCAGCCCAGTGGGCTACTACAATGAGCAGTTCTTC | CASSPVGYYNEQFF
. | TRBJ2-7 | TRBV5-1 | once | TGCGCCAGCAGTAAGACAGGTGAAAACTACGAGCAGTACTTC | CASSKTGENYEQYF
TRBD1 | TRBJ1-4 | TRBV28 | . | TGTGCCAGCAGTTTGGAGACAGGGATCTCAGAAAAACTGTTTTTT | CASSLETGISEKLFF
TRBD1 | TRBJ1-2 | TRBV18 | . | TGTGCCAGCTCACCCAAGCCGGGACAGGGGGCGAAATTTATTGGCTACACCTTC | CASSPKPGQGAKFIGYTF
. | TRBJ2-1 | TRBV27 | few | TGTGCCAGCAGGTGGGACTCCTACTCCTACAATGAGCAGTTCTTC | CASRWDSYSYNEQFF
. | TRBJ1-1 | TRBV19 | . | TGTGCCAGTAGTTTTGGGGACCTCAACACTGAAGCTTTCTTT | CASSFGDLNTEAFF
. | TRBJ2-1 | TRBV5-1 | . | TGCGCCAGCAGCCGGGCAGGGGCCGACTCCTACAATGAGCAGTTCTTC | CASSRAGADSYNEQFF
. | TRBJ1-3 | TRBV28 | once | TGTGCCAGCAGTTTAGATGGCAGCCCCTCTGGAAACACCATATATTTT | CASSLDGSPSGNTIYF
. | TRBJ1-1 | TRBV30 | once | TGTGCCTGGAGTGTGGGGGGCATGACGAACACTGAAGCTTTCTTT | CAWSVGGMTNTEAFF
TRBD1 | TRBJ1-2 | TRBV18 | . | TGTGCCAGCTCACCCGAGTCTCTGGGACAGCACCGGGCGTTTGGCTACACCTTC | CASSPESLGQHRAFGYTF
. | TRBJ1-4 | TRBV7-2 | . | TGTGCCAGCAGCTTAGGGGGGCAATCTAATGAAAAACTGTTTTTT | CASSLGGQSNEKLFF
. | TRBJ2-2 | TRBV9 | . | TGTGCCAGCAGCGTAACCCCCGGGACATTTGAGCTGTTTTTT | CASSVTPGTFELFF
. | TRBJ2-7 | TRBV30 | once | TGTGCCTGGAGTGTCGATCAGGGAACTTACGAGCAGTACTTC | CAWSVDQGTYEQYF
. | TRBJ1-5 | TRBV12-3/TRBV12-4 | few | TGTGCCAGCAGTCCCCGCGGAGGGCCCCAGCATTTT | CASSPRGGPQHF
. | TRBJ2-7 | TRBV5-1 | . | TGCGCCAGCAGCTTGCGGGGTCGGACCTACGAGCAGTACTTC | CASSLRGRTYEQYF
. | TRBJ1-2 | TRBV12-3/TRBV12-4 | . | TGTGCCAGCAGCAAGGGATACTATGGCTACACCTTC | CASSKGYYGYTF
. | TRBJ1-1 | TRBV25-1 | . | TGTGCCAGCAGAGAGACAGGAATGAACACTGAAGCTTTCTTT | CASRETGMNTEAFF
. | TRBJ1-3 | TRBV9 | . | TGTGCCAGCAGCGTTCAGGCTTCTGGAAACACCATATATTTT | CASSVQASGNTIYF
. | TRBJ2-7 | TRBV5-1 | . | TGCGCCAGCAGCTTGGACGGACTCTACGAGCAGTACTTC | CASSLDGLYEQYF
TRBD2 | TRBJ2-7 | TRBV6-5 | . | TGTGCCAGCACTTTCCGGGGGGGCGAGCAGTACTTC | CASTFRGGEQYF
. | TRBJ1-6 | TRBV4-3 | . | TGCGCCAGCAGCCAAGGAACTGTCTATAATTCACCCCTCCACTTT | CASSQGTVYNSPLHF
TRBD1 | TRBJ2-1 | TRBV6-5 | few | TGTGCCAGCAGCTCAGACAGGGGGACCGTGAATGAGCAGTTCTTC | CASSSDRGTVNEQFF
. | TRBJ1-6 | TRBV19 | . | TGTGCCAGTTCCTTATCAGGGACCTATAATTCACCCCTCCACTTT | CASSLSGTYNSPLHF
TRBD2 | TRBJ2-3 | TRBV9 | . | TGTGCCAGCAGCTCTGGGGAGGGTCCGGTTACGCAGTATTTT | CASSSGEGPVTQYF
. | TRBJ2-4 | TRBV10-3 | few | TGTGCCACCTCCCCCACCGGGGACATTCAGTACTTC | CATSPTGDIQYF
. | TRBJ1-1 | TRBV5-6 | . | TGTGCCAGCAGCTTGGACGCGGGCTTGACAGCTTTCTTT | CASSLDAGLTAFF
. | TRBJ2-7 | TRBV5-1 | . | TGCGCCAGCAGCCTCGGACAGCGTTCCTACGAGCAGTACTTC | CASSLGQRSYEQYF
. | TRBJ2-2 | TRBV28 | . | TGTGCCAGCAGTCAAACATTGACAGTCTTCACCGGGGAGCTGTTTTTT | CASSQTLTVFTGELFF
. | TRBJ1-2 | TRBV18 | . | TGTGCCAGCTCACCACAGGGCGGCTATGGCTACACCTTC | CASSPQGGYGYTF
. | TRBJ2-1 | TRBV27 | . | TGTACCAGCACCTCCAACACGGGGCTAGCGAGGGGCAATGAGCAGTTCTTC | CTSTSNTGLARGNEQFF
. | TRBJ2-5 | TRBV7-9 | once | TGTGCCAGCAGCTTACTCAGGGATCACCAAGAGACCCAGTACTTC | CASSLLRDHQETQYF
. | TRBJ1-3 | TRBV6-2/TRBV6-3 | few | TGTGCCAGCAGTTACCCGGGACAAAACTCTGGAAACACCATATATTTT | CASSYPGQNSGNTIYF
. | TRBJ2-1 | TRBV5-4 | . | TGTGCCAGCAGCTTCCCCGTTAACAATGAGCAGTTCTTC | CASSFPVNNEQFF
TRBD1 | TRBJ1-3 | TRBV3-1/TRBV3-2 | . | TGTGCCAGCAGCCAGGGGGGACAGACCTCCTCTGGAAACACCATATATTTT | CASSQGGQTSSGNTIYF
TRBD1 | TRBJ1-2 | TRBV11-3 | . | TGTGCCAGCAGCTTCGACAGGGTAATTGAGAGCTATGGCTACACCTTC | CASSFDRVIESYGYTF
. | TRBJ1-5 | TRBV29-1 | . | TGCAGCGGCGGGGGGGGTGGCCAGCCCCAGCATTTT | CSGGGGGQPQHF
. | TRBJ1-6 | TRBV7-2 | few | TGTGCCAGCAGCTACAGCTCCTATAATTCACCCCTCCACTTT | CASSYSSYNSPLHF
TRBD1 | TRBJ1-2 | TRBV9 | . | TGTGCCAGCACCCCTGACAGGGCAGCTAACTATGGCTACACCTTC | CASTPDRAANYGYTF
. | TRBJ1-1 | TRBV28 | few | TGTGCCAGCAGTACAACGGTCACTGAAGCTTTCTTT | CASSTTVTEAFF
TRBD1 | TRBJ1-1 | TRBV20-1 | . | TGCAGTGCTAGTGCTGCCGGGACAGGGAAAAACACTGAAGCTTTCTTT | CSASAAGTGKNTEAFF
. | TRBJ1-5 | TRBV4-1 | . | TGCGCCAGCAGCCCGATTCCTGCTTTTCCAGGGGGCAATCAGCCCCAGCATTTT | CASSPIPAFPGGNQPQHF
. | TRBJ1-1 | TRBV12-2 | once | TGTGCAAGTCGCTTAGAGGCAGGGAGCACTGAAGCTTTCTTT | CASRLEAGSTEAFF